Listed here are 27 T cell receptor beta chains from one sample, sequenced in a study of blood T cell repertoires in COVID-19. The data were produced by immunoSEQ multiplex PCR, yet TCRdb's version contains in-frame clones alone and is incomplete. The sample lists 100,000 to 150,000 clones; about 80% were seen once. The specimen was peripheral blood. The source of these receptors is a human donor in a cohort sampled during active COVID-19.

This chain joins TRBV9 and TRBJ1-4; 8 nucleotides agree with TRBD1. The length of the CDR3 is 14 residues. The germline V gene encodes CDR1 SGDLS and CDR2 YYNGEE. V shed 4 bases and J 8 bases; nucleotides not matched to a gene: 7. CDR3 nucleotides: TGTGCCAGCAGCTTTTCAGGGGGCGGGGAAAAACTGTTTTTT. Amino acid sequence: CASSFSGGGEKLFF.

The chain couples TRBV3-1 (or the pseudogene TRBV3-2) to TRBJ1-2; TRBD1 matches at 8 bases. The junction had 2 bases not matched to a gene; V was cut back by 1 base and J by 7 bases. Germline V gene sequence: CDR1 LGHDT, CDR2 YNNKEL (reference sequence). CDR3 length: 13 amino acids. Here the CDR3 reads CASSQVGTGGYTF. The CDR3 nucleotides read TGTGCCAGCAGCCAAGTAGGGACAGGTGGCTACACCTTC.

The chain links TRBV5-1 to TRBJ2-5, with 8 nucleotides matching TRBD2. The germline V gene encodes CDR1 SGHRS and CDR2 YFSETQ. Unmatched junction bases numbered 6, after V lost 0 bases and J lost 2 bases. The CDR3 has 16 amino acids. This CDR3 is CASSLAGTSGQETQYF. The CDR3 DNA is TGCGCCAGCAGCTTGGCCGGAACTAGCGGACAAGAGACCCAGTACTTC.

The gene calls are TRBV29-1 and TRBJ2-1; TRBD2 agrees at 8 bases. V trimming: 4 bases; J trimming: 0 bases; junction bases outside the gene matches: 8. Germline V gene data show CDR1 as SQVTM and CDR2 as ANQGSEA. The CDR3 totals 16 residues. CDR3 bases: TGCAGCGTTGGCAGCTCGGGAGGGAGCTCCTACAATGAGCAGTTCTTC. It is translated as CSVGSSGGSSYNEQFF.

The rearrangement uses TRBV27 and TRBJ2-3, with 9 bases lining up with TRBD2. The J segment lost 5 bases and the V segment lost 2 bases, leaving 8 bases of the junction unmatched. Germline CDR1 MNHEY, CDR2 SMNVEV (reference sequence). The CDR3 has 16 residues. For the CDR3, the DNA is TGTGCCAGCAGTTTAGGTAGCGGGAGATTGGGAGATACGCAGTATTTT. Protein product: CASSLGSGRLGDTQYF.

The J gene is TRBJ1-1, the V gene TRBV19, with a tentative D call TRBD1 (6 bases). Trimming pared 3 bases from V and 7 bases from J, leaving 15 bases between. There are 14 residues in the CDR3. Per the germline V gene, CDR1 is LNHDA and CDR2 is SQIVND (reference sequence). The CDR3 protein is CASSILAQGDEAFF. The CDR3, as DNA: TGTGCCAGTAGTATTCTTGCACAGGGCGATGAAGCTTTCTTT.

V gene TRBV5-5 combines with J gene TRBJ2-1, with D perhaps matching TRBD2 (5 bases). V dropped 3 bases and J dropped 12 bases, with 16 bases sitting between them. Germline CDR1 SGHKS, CDR2 YYEKEE (reference sequence). The CDR3 is 13 amino acids. The CDR3 DNA follows: TGTGCCAGCAGCTGGGAGCCGGTGCCAGGGCAGTTCTTC. Translation: CASSWEPVPGQFF. Filled out from reference TRBV5-5 and TRBJ2-1, the complete variable domain reads DAGVTQSPTHLIKTRGQQVTLRCSPISGHKSVSWYQQVLGQGPQFIFQYYEKEERGRGNFPDRFSARQFPNYSSELNVNALLLGDSALYLCASSWEPVPGQFFGPGTRLTVL.

The CDR3 bases are TGTGCCAGCAGTTTCTACAGGGATACAAACTATGGCTACACCTTC. It is translated as CASSFYRDTNYGYTF. This chain uses TRBV2 with TRBJ1-2; TRBD1 is a possible D gene (6 bases). The V and J ends lost 5 bases and 2 bases respectively, with 15 bases between them. Germline assignment: CDR1 SNHLY and CDR2 FYNNEI. The CDR3 extends over 15 amino acids.

This clone was seen more than once but under ten times. The chain combines TRBV20-1 with TRBJ1-5; TRBD1 aligns across 7 bases. The germline CDR1 and CDR2 sequences are DFQATT and SNEGSKA (reference sequence). The CDR3 covers 14 residues. V trimming: 3 bases; J trimming: 5 bases; junction bases outside the gene matches: 7. The CDR3 protein is CSASGRGGHQPQHF. In DNA, the CDR3 is TGCAGTGCTAGTGGTCGAGGGGGCCATCAGCCCCAGCATTTT.

This clone was detected once. This CDR3 is CASSYTGGHIQYF. The DNA of the CDR3 is TGTGCCAGCAGTTATACAGGGGGCCACATTCAGTACTTC. The V call is TRBV27, the J call TRBJ2-4; 9 bases are shared with TRBD1. This CDR3 is built from 13 residues. The germline V gene encodes CDR1 MNHEY and CDR2 SMNVEV (reference sequence). V was pared by 4 bases and J by 8 bases, with 3 bases of the junction left unmatched.

This sequence joins TRBV19 and TRBJ1-1; TRBD1 matches at 7 bases. The CDR3 runs 15 residues. CDR1 and CDR2 from the germline V gene are LNHDA and SQIVND (reference sequence). J lost 4 bases, V lost 7 bases, and 12 bases had no gene match. The CDR3 bases are TGTGCCAGTACCCTAAGGAGACAGGGAAGCACTGAAGCTTTCTTT. It translates to CASTLRRQGSTEAFF.

This chain connects TRBV11-2 to TRBJ1-3; D is undetermined. Germline lookup yields CDR1 SGHAT and CDR2 FQNNGV. The CDR3 loop spans 14 amino acids. The V and J ends lost 1 base and 3 bases respectively, with 7 bases between them. The CDR3 DNA reads as TGTGCCAGCAGCTTAGCCGGACTTGGAAACACCATATATTTT. Protein product: CASSLAGLGNTIYF.

The chain carries TRBV2 and TRBJ2-5; possibly TRBD2 for D (6 bases). The CDR3 runs 14 residues. The V gene's germline CDR1 is SNHLY and CDR2 FYNNEI. V shed 4 bases and J shed 5 bases, with 14 bases lying between them. The CDR3 reads CASSGAGSRETQYF. CDR3 nucleotides: TGTGCCAGCAGTGGGGCGGGATCCAGGGAGACCCAGTACTTC.

The chain couples TRBV2 to TRBJ2-3; D ambiguous. CDR1 and CDR2 from the germline V gene are SNHLY and FYNNEI. CDR3 length equals 14 residues. Trimming removed 2 bases at V and 0 bases at J, with 6 bases between. CDR3 coding DNA: TGTGCCAGCAGTGAAACCGGGAGCACAGATACGCAGTATTTT. Its translation: CASSETGSTDTQYF.

This rearrangement joins TRBV24-1 to TRBJ1-5, with 8 nucleotides matching TRBD1. The CDR3 covers 16 residues. V dropped 5 bases and J dropped 3; count of bases not matched to a gene: 8. Germline V gene data show CDR1 as KGHDR and CDR2 as SFDVKD. CDR3 in amino acids: CATSANDRGANQPQHF. DNA for the CDR3: TGTGCCACCAGTGCCAACGACAGGGGTGCCAATCAGCCCCAGCATTTT.

The rearrangement links TRBV19 to TRBJ1-4; D perhaps matches TRBD1 (6 bases). Germline CDR1 and CDR2: LNHDA and SQIVND (reference sequence). Deletions cut 6 bases from V and 0 bases from J, with 14 bases between. This CDR3 region has 16 residues. For the CDR3, the DNA is TGTGCCAGTAGCCGGGGGGCAGACGCAACTAATGAAAAACTGTTTTTT. Encoded protein: CASSRGADATNEKLFF.

The V gene is TRBV21-1, the J gene TRBJ2-5; the D segment call TRBD1 is taken from the table without a DNA check. TRBV21-1 is labeled a pseudogene. This CDR3 has 12 amino acids. The CDR3 sequence: CASSTDRATQYF. CDR3 DNA sequence: TGTGCCAGCAGCACTGACAGGGCTACCCAGTACTTC.

The chain employs TRBV28 and TRBJ1-2; D might be TRBD1 (6 bases). CDR1 MDHEN and CDR2 SYDVKM come from the germline V gene. CDR3 size: 15 residues. Trimming left V 6 bases short and J 6 bases short, with 20 bases between. The CDR3 here is CASSPYAGAWNGYTF. The CDR3 bases are TGTGCCAGCAGCCCTTACGCAGGGGCTTGGAATGGCTACACCTTC.

CDR3 sequence (DNA): TGTGCCAGCAGCCCCAACACCGGGACAGGGTATCGTTACACCTTC. It specifies CASSPNTGTGYRYTF. This chain links TRBV5-5 with TRBJ1-2, with TRBD1 matching over 9 bases. The ends lost 4 bases at V and 11 bases at J; junction bases unmatched: 15. Germline V lookup: CDR1 SGHKS, CDR2 YYEKEE (reference sequence). The CDR3 extends over 15 amino acids.

V usage is TRBV5-1 and J usage is TRBJ1-1; 9 positions match TRBD1. The V gene's germline CDR1 is SGHRS and CDR2 YFSETQ. This CDR3 has 15 amino acids. Unmatched junction bases numbered 5, after V lost 4 bases and J lost 1 base. The CDR3 loop is CASSPSDRGNTEAFF. The CDR3 nucleotides are TGCGCCAGCAGCCCGTCGGACAGGGGGAACACTGAAGCTTTCTTT.

V is TRBV28 and J is TRBJ2-5; 14 bases are a match to TRBD2. The CDR3 loop spans 18 amino acids. Per germline, CDR1 MDHEN and CDR2 SYDVKM. Trimming at V came to 5 bases and at J to 1 base, leaving 9 bases not matched to a gene. CDR3 protein: CASSRTSGRTPTQETQYF. The CDR3 DNA follows: TGTGCCAGCAGTCGGACTAGCGGGAGGACTCCCACCCAAGAGACCCAGTACTTC.

The sample holds a few counts of this clone. This chain links TRBV27 with TRBJ1-1; a weak D match, TRBD1 (5 bases). There are 17 residues in the CDR3. V lost 4 bases, J lost 1 base, and 19 bases lay in between. Looked up from germline, CDR1 is MNHEY and CDR2 is SMNVEV (reference sequence). CDR3 DNA: TGTGCCAGCAGTTCCCCGCAGGGTGCCCTGAGGAACACTGAAGCTTTCTTT. This codes for CASSSPQGALRNTEAFF.

The gene calls are TRBV7-9 and TRBJ1-2; D is undetermined. CDR1 and CDR2 from the germline V gene are SEHNR and FQNEAQ (reference sequence). V shed 2 bases and J shed 7 bases, with 11 bases lying between them. This CDR3 has 13 amino acids. CDR3 residues: CASSLFERGGYTF. CDR3 nucleotides: TGTGCCAGCAGCTTATTTGAGCGAGGTGGCTACACCTTC.

CDR3 coding DNA: TGTGCCAGCAGACAAAACCAAAACACTGAAGCTTTCTTT. This translates into CASRQNQNTEAFF. This chain connects TRBV6-6 to TRBJ1-1; D not certain. The germline gives CDR1 MNHNY, CDR2 SVGAGI (reference sequence). The CDR3 is 13 residues long. Trimming removed 6 bases from V and 2 bases from J, with 10 bases in between.

This clone was seen once. The rearrangement joins TRBV6-6 to TRBJ1-5, with 9 bases fitting TRBD1. V shed 4 bases, J shed 5 bases, and the junction held 6 bases outside the gene matches. This CDR3 is 15 amino acids long. The V gene's germline CDR1 is MNHNY and CDR2 SVGAGI (reference sequence). The DNA of the CDR3 is TGTGCCAGCAGTTCCGGACAGGGGCGAGATCAGCCCCAGCATTTT. It yields the protein CASSSGQGRDQPQHF.

The CDR3, as DNA: TGTGCCAGCAGCTTAGTTTACGGGTCCAATCAGCCCCAGCATTTT. The encoded protein is CASSLVYGSNQPQHF. The chain employs TRBV7-6 and TRBJ1-5; no definite D call. The CDR3 loop spans 15 amino acids. Germline CDR1 is SGHVS and CDR2 is FNYEAQ. V gave up 1 base and J gave up 3 bases, with 10 bases separating them. The variable domain in full, completed from reference TRBV7-6 and TRBJ1-5, reads GAGVSQSPRYKVTKRGQDVALRCDPISGHVSLYWYRQALGQGPEFLTYFNYEAQQDKSGLPNDRFSAERPEGSISTLTIQRTEQRDSAMYRCASSLVYGSNQPQHFGDGTRLSIL.

This chain connects TRBV5-5 to TRBJ2-7; possibly TRBD1 for D (6 bases). Per the germline V gene, CDR1 is SGHKS and CDR2 is YYEKEE (reference sequence). This CDR3 has 14 residues. V lost 0 bases, J lost 2 bases, and 9 bases lay in between. CDR3 loop: CASSLDPGAYEQYF. CDR3 DNA: TGTGCCAGCAGCTTGGATCCAGGGGCCTACGAGCAGTACTTC.